This TCR beta chain was found in a study of breast tumors, draining lymph nodes, adjacent tissues. The CDR3 has 16 residues. Per the germline V gene, CDR1 is SGHDN and CDR2 is FVKESK. In TCRdb, the multiplex PCR reads were re-called with MiXCR into one record per CDR3 protein. The data show about 200,000 distinct CDR3 sequences, about 32% seen once. Concerning this clonotype itself: Just one base apart from a much larger clone, this may be a read error.

The lymph nodes were axillary draining lymph nodes from breast cancer patients. Sequenced: axillary lymph node tissue. The V gene is TRBV14, the J gene TRBJ1-2; 12 bases fit TRBD1. The TCR comes from a female donor with breast cancer. Some clones in this sample may be carry-over from other donors' samples. Written as DNA, the CDR3 is TGTGCCAGCAGCCTTTCGAAGGGGACAGGGGGCAATGGCAACACCTTC. Amino acid sequence: CASSLSKGTGGNGNTF. Full variable domain (missing parts from reference TRBV14 and TRBJ1-2): EAGVTQFPSHSVIEKGQTVTLRCDPISGHDNLYWYRRVMGKEIKFLLHFVKESKQDESGMPNNRFLAERTGGTYSTLKVQPAELEDSGVYFCASSLSKGTGGNGNTFGSGTRLTVV.